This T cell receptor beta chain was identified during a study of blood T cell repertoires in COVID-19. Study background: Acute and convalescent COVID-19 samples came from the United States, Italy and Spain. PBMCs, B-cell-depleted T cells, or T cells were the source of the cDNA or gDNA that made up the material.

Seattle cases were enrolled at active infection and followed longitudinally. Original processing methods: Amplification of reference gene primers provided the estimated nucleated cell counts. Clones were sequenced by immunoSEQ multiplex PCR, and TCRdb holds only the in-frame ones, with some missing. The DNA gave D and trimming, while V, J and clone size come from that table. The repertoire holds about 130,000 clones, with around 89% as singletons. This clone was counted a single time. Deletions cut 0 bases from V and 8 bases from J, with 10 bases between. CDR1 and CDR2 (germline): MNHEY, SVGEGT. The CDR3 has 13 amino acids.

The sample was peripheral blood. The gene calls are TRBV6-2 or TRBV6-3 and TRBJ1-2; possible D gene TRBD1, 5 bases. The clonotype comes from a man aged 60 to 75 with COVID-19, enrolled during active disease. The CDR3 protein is CASSYSAGLGYTF. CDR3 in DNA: TGTGCCAGCAGTTACTCGGCAGGGTTGGGCTACACCTTC.